These 22 T cell receptor beta chains were all obtained from the same sample, sequenced in a study of T cells in Graves' hyperthyroidism and ophthalmopathy. From RNA transcripts, TCR beta CDR3 regions were amplified. The TCR CDR3 first-round RT-PCR relied on the HTBI primer set. TCRdb redid the calling of the multiplex PCR reads with MiXCR, one entry per CDR3 protein. The table includes approximately 600,000 distinct CDR3 sequences, 13% to 15% detected once. The sequenced sample consisted of blood. These TCRs come from a woman younger than 35 with Graves' ophthalmopathy.

The chain combines TRBV18 with TRBJ1-1, with D hard to call. V shed 6 bases and J shed 5 bases, with 16 bases lying between them. The CDR3 covers 14 residues. Germline-derived CDR1 and CDR2 are KGHSH and LQKENI. This CDR3 reads CASSNGKGGTEAFF. CDR3 nucleotide sequence: TGTGCCAGCTCCAACGGGAAGGGTGGGACTGAAGCTTTCTTT.

This clonotype was picked up a small number of times. This chain uses TRBV9 with TRBJ1-1; 7 positions match TRBD1. Looked up from germline, CDR1 is SGDLS and CDR2 is YYNGEE. The CDR3 contains 14 residues. V lost 4 bases and J lost 7; bases outside the gene matches: 10. The CDR3 loop is CASSPTGDGGEAFF. The CDR3 nucleotides read TGTGCCAGCAGCCCCACAGGGGATGGGGGTGAAGCTTTCTTT.

This clonotype was picked up a small number of times. The rearrangement uses TRBV4-1 and TRBJ2-7; possibly TRBD1 for D (5 bases). Trimming removed 1 base from V and 2 bases from J, with 9 bases in between. This CDR3 region has 14 residues. Germline assignment: CDR1 MGHRA and CDR2 YSYEKL. The CDR3: CASSQVAGTYEQYF. CDR3 sequence (DNA): TGCGCCAGCAGCCAAGTCGCAGGGACCTACGAGCAGTACTTC.

This clonotype occurred a few times. This chain connects TRBV12-3 or TRBV12-4 to TRBJ2-1; D not resolved. V lost 3 bases to trimming and J lost 5 bases, with 8 bases between them. The CDR3 is 13 residues long. In nucleotides, the CDR3 is TGTGCCAGCAGTTTCCAGTTGAACAATGAGCAGTTCTTC. Protein sequence: CASSFQLNNEQFF.

Ten or more counts support this clonotype. The chain has TRBV6-5 and TRBJ2-6; D possibly corresponds to TRBD1 (6 bases). Trimming pared 6 bases from V and 0 bases from J, leaving 21 bases between. CDR3 length equals 19 residues. CDR1 is MNHEY and CDR2 is SVGAGI in the germline V gene. The DNA for the CDR3 is TGTGCCAGCAGGACTGTGTTAGGGGGTAGAGCCTCTGGGGCCAACGTCCTGACTTTC. Its protein is CASRTVLGGRASGANVLTF.

This clonotype was detected only a few times. The genes are TRBV4-3 and TRBJ1-3; a weak D match, TRBD1 (5 bases). Trimming stripped 4 bases from V and 4 bases from J, with 14 bases between. Looked up from germline, CDR1 is LGHNA and CDR2 is YSLEER. The CDR3 is made up of 15 amino acids. The CDR3 spells CASSPDQGIGNTIYF. CDR3 nucleotides: TGCGCCAGCAGCCCAGACCAGGGAATCGGAAACACCATATATTTT.

The sample holds a few counts of this clonotype. The chain has TRBV25-1 and TRBJ2-3; D perhaps matches TRBD1 (6 bases). The CDR3 length is 15 residues. V shed 4 bases and J shed 0 bases, with 11 bases lying between them. The germline V gene encodes CDR1 MGHDK and CDR2 SYGVNS. This CDR3 is CASSAGQSSTDTQYF. As DNA, the CDR3 is TGTGCCAGCAGTGCCGGACAGTCCAGCACAGATACGCAGTATTTT.

In its sample, this clonotype was seen many times. The rearrangement uses TRBV20-1 and TRBJ2-1; D may be TRBD1 (6 bases). Germline CDR1 and CDR2: DFQATT and SNEGSKA (reference sequence). The CDR3 contains 17 residues. V lost 4 bases to trimming and J lost 7 bases, with 26 bases between them. Here the CDR3 reads CSATSAFTKGTQNEQFF. In nucleotides, the CDR3 is TGCAGTGCTACCTCCGCTTTTACTAAGGGGACACAGAATGAGCAGTTCTTC.

Comments on this clonotype: A single base separates this from a much larger clone, so it may be a read error. The chain carries TRBV27 and TRBJ1-1; D is ambiguous. Germline V gene lookup returns CDR1 MNHEY and CDR2 SMNVEV (reference sequence). The V end was cut by 9 bases, the J end by 1 base, with 15 bases between. This CDR3 has 14 residues. CDR3 amino acids: CASKFGRTNTEAFF. Written as DNA, the CDR3 is TGTGCCAGTAAATTCGGACGGACGAACACTGAAGCTTTCTTT.

This clonotype has ten or more counts. The chain is built from TRBV12-3 or TRBV12-4 and TRBJ1-5; 7 bases fit TRBD1. The CDR3 is made up of 15 amino acids. The trim removed 6 bases at V and 4 bases at J, leaving 9 bases unmatched. The CDR3 sequence is CASSKGRQGNQPQHF. For the CDR3, the DNA is TGTGCCAGCAGCAAGGGGAGACAGGGTAATCAGCCCCAGCATTTT.

This clonotype was counted many times. The rearrangement links TRBV7-3 to TRBJ1-4; 8 nucleotides match TRBD1. The V and J ends lost 5 bases and 6 bases, in that order; junction bases with no gene match: 14. Germline V gene lookup returns CDR1 SGHTA and CDR2 FQGTGA. The CDR3 is 17 amino acids. The CDR3 coding sequence is TGTGCCAGCAGCCCGGCGGCCCACAGGGGGACGGATGAAAAACTGTTTTTT. Translating it yields CASSPAAHRGTDEKLFF.

The chain uses TRBV18 and TRBJ1-2; TRBD1 matches at 9 bases. The germline V gene has CDR1 KGHSH and CDR2 LQKENI. This CDR3 spans 14 amino acids. Trimming cost V 3 bases and J 6 bases; bases outside gene matches: 5. CDR3 in DNA: TGTGCCAGCTCACCTGGACAGGGGACGGATGGCTACACCTTC. Residues: CASSPGQGTDGYTF.

The chain combines TRBV2 with TRBJ2-1; no clear D gene. The V gene lost 7 bases and the J gene lost 8 bases, with 6 bases spanning the gap. Germline V gene sequence: CDR1 SNHLY, CDR2 FYNNEI. This CDR3 comprises 10 residues. CDR3 bases: TGTGCCAGCATTAGAGATGAGCAGTTCTTC. Protein sequence: CASIRDEQFF.

This clonotype was seen ten or more times. This chain joins TRBV27 and TRBJ2-1; 8 nucleotides agree with TRBD2. CDR1 is MNHEY and CDR2 is SMNVEV in the germline V gene (reference sequence). Losses at the gene ends were 6 bases for V and 7 bases for J; bases not matched to a gene: 8. The CDR3 sequence is 14 residues long. The CDR3 DNA sequence: TGTGCCAGCAGCTCGGGACTAGGACATAATGAGCAGTTCTTC. Translated, it gives CASSSGLGHNEQFF.

The rearrangement uses TRBV12-3 or TRBV12-4 and TRBJ2-7; 8 bases map to TRBD2. V lost 3 bases and J lost 0; bases outside the gene matches: 10. The CDR3 is 17 amino acids. The CDR3 DNA follows: TGTGCCAGCAGTTTGTACCTAGCGGGCTGGGCCTCCTACGAGCAGTACTTC. Translation: CASSLYLAGWASYEQYF.

In this sample, this clonotype turned up many times. V gene TRBV6-1 combines with J gene TRBJ1-1; the D is unclear. Trimming left V 4 bases short and J 6 bases short, with 9 bases between. CDR1 and CDR2 (germline): MNHNS, SASEGT. The CDR3 has 12 residues. Here the CDR3 DNA reads TGTGCCAGCAGTGGACCCTACTCTGAAGCTTTCTTT. It translates to CASSGPYSEAFF.

This clonotype was detected ten times or more. This rearrangement joins TRBV27 to TRBJ2-2; TRBD1 matches 8 bases. This CDR3 has 13 amino acids. With V trimmed by 5 bases and J by 7 bases, 3 bases remained unmatched. The germline CDR1 and CDR2 sequences are MNHEY and SMNVEV (reference sequence). This CDR3 is CASSQGAIGELFF. In nucleotides, the CDR3 is TGTGCCAGCAGTCAGGGGGCAATCGGGGAGCTGTTTTTT.

The CDR3 DNA sequence: TGTGCCAGCAGCGTAAAGAGCTCATTTAATGAAAAACTGTTTTTT. Its translation is CASSVKSSFNEKLFF. The V call is TRBV9, the J call TRBJ1-4; no clear D. This CDR3 is 15 amino acids long. V shed 1 base and J shed 4 bases, with 11 bases lying between them. Germline CDR1 and CDR2: SGDLS and YYNGEE.

This clonotype was recorded at least ten times. CDR3 sequence (DNA): TGTGCCAGCAGCTTGGAGGAGGGGGACACTGAAGCTTTCTTT. Encoded protein: CASSLEEGDTEAFF. V is TRBV11-3 and J is TRBJ1-1; tentatively, D is TRBD1 (6 bases). The CDR3 extends over 14 amino acids. CDR1 and CDR2 from the germline V gene are SGHNT and YENEEA. V was pared by 3 bases and J by 3 bases, with 11 bases between. The variable domain in full, with the rest retrieved from reference TRBV11-3 and TRBJ1-1, is EAGVVQSPRYKIIEKKQPVAFWCNPISGHNTLYWYLQNLGQGPELLIRYENEEAVDDSQLPKDRFSAERLKGVDSTLKIQPAELGDSAVYLCASSLEEGDTEAFFGQGTRLTVV.

Many counts were recorded for this clonotype. CDR3 region: CASSPRGRTGETEAFF. The CDR3 DNA sequence: TGTGCCAGCTCACCACGGGGGAGGACAGGGGAGACTGAAGCTTTCTTT. The chain combines TRBV18 with TRBJ1-1, with 9 positions matching TRBD1. The CDR3 has 16 residues. The junction had 8 bases not matched to a gene; V was cut back by 1 base and J by 5 bases. Germline CDR1 KGHSH, CDR2 LQKENI.

Notes on this clonotype: A much larger clone is a single base away; this may be a read error. The chain has TRBV10-3 and TRBJ1-1; D is unclear. In germline, CDR1 is ENHRY, CDR2 SYGVKD. CDR3 size: 14 residues. CDR3 bases: TGTGCCATCAAGGAGGTTCGGGTAGACACTGGAGCTTTCTTT. Its translation is CAIKEVRVDTGAFF.

This clonotype came up a few times. The CDR3 DNA is TGTGCCAGCAGCCAGTGGAAGGGCCGGGGAGACACTGAAGCTTTCTTT. Its protein product is CASSQWKGRGDTEAFF. The chain uses TRBV14 and TRBJ1-1; no clear D gene. With 3 bases removed from V and 3 bases from J, the gap between germline ends came to 17 bases. The CDR3 has 16 residues. CDR1 SGHDN and CDR2 FVKESK come from the germline V gene.